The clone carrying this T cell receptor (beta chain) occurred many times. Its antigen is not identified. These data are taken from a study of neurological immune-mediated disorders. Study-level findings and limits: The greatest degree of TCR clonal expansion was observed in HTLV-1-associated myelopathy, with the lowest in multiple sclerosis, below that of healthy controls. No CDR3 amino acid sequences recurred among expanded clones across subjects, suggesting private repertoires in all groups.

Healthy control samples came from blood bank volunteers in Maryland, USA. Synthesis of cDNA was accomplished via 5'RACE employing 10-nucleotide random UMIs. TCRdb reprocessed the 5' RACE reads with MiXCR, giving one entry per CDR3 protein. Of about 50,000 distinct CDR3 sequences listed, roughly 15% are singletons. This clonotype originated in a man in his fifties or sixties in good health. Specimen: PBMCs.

CDR3 nucleotide sequence: TGTGCCAGCAGCCCGACTAGCGGGTTCTACAATGAGCAGTTCTTC. Encoded protein: CASSPTSGFYNEQFF. The chain combines TRBV7-7 with TRBJ2-1; TRBD2 matches at 10 bases. Germline-derived CDR1 and CDR2 are SSHAT and FNYEAQ (reference sequence). After removal of 5 bases from V and 3 bases from J, the junction contained 4 bases not matched to a gene. This CDR3 has 15 amino acids.